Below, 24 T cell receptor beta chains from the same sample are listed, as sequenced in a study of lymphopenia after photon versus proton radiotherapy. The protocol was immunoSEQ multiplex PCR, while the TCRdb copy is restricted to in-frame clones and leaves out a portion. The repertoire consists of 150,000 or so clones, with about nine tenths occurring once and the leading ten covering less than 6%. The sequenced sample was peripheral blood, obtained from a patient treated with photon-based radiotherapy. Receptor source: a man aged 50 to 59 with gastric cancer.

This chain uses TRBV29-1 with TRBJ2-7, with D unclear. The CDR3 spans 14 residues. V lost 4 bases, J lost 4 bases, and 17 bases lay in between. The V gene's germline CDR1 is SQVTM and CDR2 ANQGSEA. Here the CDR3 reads CSVVWLGVRYEQYF. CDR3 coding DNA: TGCAGCGTTGTGTGGCTAGGAGTTCGATACGAGCAGTACTTC.

The CDR3 nucleotides are TGTGCCAGCAGCCCGGACAGGGTGAACACTGAAGCTTTCTTT. It yields the protein CASSPDRVNTEAFF. The J gene is TRBJ1-1, the V gene TRBV27, with 8 bases aligning to TRBD1. The CDR3 is 14 residues long. Per germline, CDR1 MNHEY and CDR2 SMNVEV (reference sequence). Germline trimming cut 6 bases from V and 0 bases from J; bases unmatched to any gene: 3.

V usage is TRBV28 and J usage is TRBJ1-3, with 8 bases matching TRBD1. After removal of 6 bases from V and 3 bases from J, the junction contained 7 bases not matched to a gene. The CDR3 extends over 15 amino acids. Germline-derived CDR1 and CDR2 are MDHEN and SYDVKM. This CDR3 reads CASSQGQEFGNTIYF. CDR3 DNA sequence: TGTGCCAGCAGCCAGGGACAGGAGTTTGGAAACACCATATATTTT.

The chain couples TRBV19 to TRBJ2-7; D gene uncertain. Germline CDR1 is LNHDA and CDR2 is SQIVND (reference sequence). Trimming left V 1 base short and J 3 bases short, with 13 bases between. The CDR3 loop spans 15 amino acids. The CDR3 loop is CASSIGHFTIYEQYF. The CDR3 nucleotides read TGTGCCAGTAGTATAGGCCATTTTACCATCTACGAGCAGTACTTC.

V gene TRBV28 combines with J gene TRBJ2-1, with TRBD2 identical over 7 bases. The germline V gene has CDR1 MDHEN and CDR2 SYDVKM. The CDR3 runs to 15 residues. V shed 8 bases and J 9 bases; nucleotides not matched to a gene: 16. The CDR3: CASGPRTGGRSEQFF. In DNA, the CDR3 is TGTGCCAGCGGACCTCGTACAGGCGGGAGATCTGAGCAGTTCTTC.

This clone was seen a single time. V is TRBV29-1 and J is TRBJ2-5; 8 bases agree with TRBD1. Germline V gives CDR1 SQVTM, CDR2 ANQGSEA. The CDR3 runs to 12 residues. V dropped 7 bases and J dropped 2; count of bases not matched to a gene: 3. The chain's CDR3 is CSAGQAQETQYF. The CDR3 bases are TGCAGCGCGGGACAGGCGCAAGAGACCCAGTACTTC.

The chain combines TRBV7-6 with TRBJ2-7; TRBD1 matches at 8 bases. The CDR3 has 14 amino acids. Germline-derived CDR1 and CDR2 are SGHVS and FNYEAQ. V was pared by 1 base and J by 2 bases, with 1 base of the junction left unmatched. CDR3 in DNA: TGTGCCAGCAGCTTAGAACAGGGGGCCTACGAGCAGTACTTC. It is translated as CASSLEQGAYEQYF.

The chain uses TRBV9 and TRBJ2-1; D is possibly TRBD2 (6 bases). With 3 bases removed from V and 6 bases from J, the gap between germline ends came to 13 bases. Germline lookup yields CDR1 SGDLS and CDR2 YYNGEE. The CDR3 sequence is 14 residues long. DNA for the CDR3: TGTGCCAGCAGCGGATCTAGCGCGGCCAATGAGCAGTTCTTC. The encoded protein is CASSGSSAANEQFF.

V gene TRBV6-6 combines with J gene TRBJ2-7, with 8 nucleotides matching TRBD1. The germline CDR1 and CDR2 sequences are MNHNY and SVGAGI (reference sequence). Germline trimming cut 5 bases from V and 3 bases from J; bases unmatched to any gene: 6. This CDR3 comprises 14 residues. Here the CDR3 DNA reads TGTGCCAGCAGTGTAGGACAGGGAGGCTACGAGCAGTACTTC. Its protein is CASSVGQGGYEQYF.

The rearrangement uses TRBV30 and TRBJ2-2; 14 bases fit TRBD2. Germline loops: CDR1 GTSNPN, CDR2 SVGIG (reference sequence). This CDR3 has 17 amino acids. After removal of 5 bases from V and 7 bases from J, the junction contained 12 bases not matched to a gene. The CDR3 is CAWFSTSGRAQGGELFF. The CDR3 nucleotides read TGTGCCTGGTTCTCGACTAGCGGGAGGGCCCAGGGCGGGGAGCTGTTTTTT.

CDR3 nucleotide sequence: TGTGCCAGTAGTTTCGGGACCGGCTCTAGCACAGATACGCAGTATTTT. It codes for CASSFGTGSSTDTQYF. J is TRBJ2-3 and V is TRBV19, with D perhaps assigned TRBD1 or TRBD2 (5 bases each). The CDR3 contains 16 residues. Germline loops: CDR1 LNHDA, CDR2 SQIVND (reference sequence). The ends were cut back, 5 bases at V and 0 bases at J, with 15 bases in the middle. The entire variable domain, with the rest obtained from reference TRBV19 and TRBJ2-3, is as follows: DGGITQSPKYLFRKEGQNVTLSCEQNLNHDAMYWYRQDPGQGLRLIYYSQIVNDFQKGDIAEGYSVSREKKESFPLTVTSAQKNPTAFYLCASSFGTGSSTDTQYFGPGTRLTVL.

In DNA, the CDR3 is TGTGCCAGCAGTGTCGGGGGTGGGGCCGGGGAGCTGTTTTTT. It yields the protein CASSVGGGAGELFF. The J gene is TRBJ2-2, the V gene TRBV6-5; D is possibly TRBD2 (6 bases). Germline CDR1 MNHEY, CDR2 SVGAGI. CDR3 length equals 14 residues. V was clipped by 5 bases and J by 6 bases, with 13 bases between them.

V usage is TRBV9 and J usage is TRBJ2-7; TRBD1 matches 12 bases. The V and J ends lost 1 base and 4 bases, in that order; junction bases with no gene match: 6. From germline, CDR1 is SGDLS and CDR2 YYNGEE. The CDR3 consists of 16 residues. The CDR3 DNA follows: TGTGCCAGCAGCGTATTCGGGACAGGGGGCTTGTACGAGCAGTACTTC. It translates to CASSVFGTGGLYEQYF. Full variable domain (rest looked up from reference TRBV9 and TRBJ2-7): DSGVTQTPKHLITATGQRVTLRCSPRSGDLSVYWYQQSLDQGLQFLIQYYNGEERAKGNILERFSAQQFPDLHSELNLSSLELGDSALYFCASSVFGTGGLYEQYFGPGTRLTVT.

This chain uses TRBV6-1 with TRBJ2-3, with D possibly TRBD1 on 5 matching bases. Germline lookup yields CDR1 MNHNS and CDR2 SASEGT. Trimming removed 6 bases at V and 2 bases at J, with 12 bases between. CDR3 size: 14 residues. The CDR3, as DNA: TGTGCCAGCAGACCCAGGGCCGACACAGATACGCAGTATTTT. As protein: CASRPRADTDTQYF.

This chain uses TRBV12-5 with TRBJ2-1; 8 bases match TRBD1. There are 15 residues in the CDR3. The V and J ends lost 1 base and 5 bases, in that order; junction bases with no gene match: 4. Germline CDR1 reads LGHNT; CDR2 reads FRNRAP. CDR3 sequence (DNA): TGTGCTAGTGGTTTGGGACAGGGGCCCAACAATGAGCAGTTCTTC. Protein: CASGLGQGPNNEQFF.

The CDR3 DNA follows: TGTGCCAGCTCACAATATTCCGAAGATACGCAGTATTTT. Protein: CASSQYSEDTQYF. This rearrangement joins TRBV18 to TRBJ2-3; unclear D gene. This CDR3 contains 13 residues. The germline V gene encodes CDR1 KGHSH and CDR2 LQKENI. The V end lost 4 bases, the J end lost 5 bases, and 10 bases lay between the germline ends.

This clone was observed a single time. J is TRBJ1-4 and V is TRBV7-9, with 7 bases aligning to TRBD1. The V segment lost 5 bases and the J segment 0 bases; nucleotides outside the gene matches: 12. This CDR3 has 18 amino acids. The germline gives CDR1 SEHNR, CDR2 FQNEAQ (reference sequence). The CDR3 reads CASSPGGGTIPTNEKLFF. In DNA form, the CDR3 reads TGTGCCAGCAGCCCAGGGGGAGGGACAATTCCAACTAATGAAAAACTGTTTTTT.

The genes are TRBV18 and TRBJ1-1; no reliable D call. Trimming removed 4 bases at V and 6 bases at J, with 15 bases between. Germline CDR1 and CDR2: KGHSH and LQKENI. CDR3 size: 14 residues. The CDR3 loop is CASSQGIPPAEAFF. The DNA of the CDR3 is TGTGCCAGCTCACAGGGAATACCCCCAGCTGAAGCTTTCTTT. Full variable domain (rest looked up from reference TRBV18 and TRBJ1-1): NAGVMQNPRHLVRRRGQEARLRCSPMKGHSHVYWYRQLPEEGLKFMVYLQKENIIDESGMPKERFSAEFPKEGPSILRIQQVVRGDSAAYFCASSQGIPPAEAFFGQGTRLTVV.

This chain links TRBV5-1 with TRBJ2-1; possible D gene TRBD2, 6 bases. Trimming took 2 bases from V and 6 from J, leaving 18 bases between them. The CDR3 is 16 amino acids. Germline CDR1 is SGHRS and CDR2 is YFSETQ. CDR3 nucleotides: TGCGCCAGCAGCTTAGTTTTGGCTAGCGCCAGCAATGAGCAGTTCTTC. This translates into CASSLVLASASNEQFF.

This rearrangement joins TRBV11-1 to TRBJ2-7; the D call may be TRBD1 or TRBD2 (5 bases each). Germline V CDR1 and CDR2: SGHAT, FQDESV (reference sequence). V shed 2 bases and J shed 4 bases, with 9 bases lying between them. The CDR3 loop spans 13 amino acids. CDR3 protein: CASSLHRRYEQYF. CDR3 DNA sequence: TGTGCCAGCAGCTTACACAGGAGGTACGAGCAGTACTTC.

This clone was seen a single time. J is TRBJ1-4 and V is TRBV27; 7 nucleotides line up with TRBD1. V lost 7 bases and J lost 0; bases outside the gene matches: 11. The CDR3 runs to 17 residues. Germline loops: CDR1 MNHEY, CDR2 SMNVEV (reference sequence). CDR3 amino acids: CASKTRGTEATNEKLFF. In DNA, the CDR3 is TGTGCCAGCAAAACTCGAGGGACAGAGGCAACTAATGAAAAACTGTTTTTT.

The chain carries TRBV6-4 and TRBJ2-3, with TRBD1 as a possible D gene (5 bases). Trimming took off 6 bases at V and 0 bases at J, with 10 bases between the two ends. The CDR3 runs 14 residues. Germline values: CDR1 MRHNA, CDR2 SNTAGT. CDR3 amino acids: CASSQGFSTDTQYF. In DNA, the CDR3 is TGTGCCAGCAGCCAGGGCTTTAGCACAGATACGCAGTATTTT.

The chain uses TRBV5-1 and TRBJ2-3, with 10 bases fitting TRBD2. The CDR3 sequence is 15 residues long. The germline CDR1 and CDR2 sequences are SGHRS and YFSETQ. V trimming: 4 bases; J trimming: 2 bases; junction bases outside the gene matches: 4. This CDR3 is CASSAGLAHTDTQYF. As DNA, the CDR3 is TGCGCCAGCAGCGCGGGACTAGCGCACACAGATACGCAGTATTTT.

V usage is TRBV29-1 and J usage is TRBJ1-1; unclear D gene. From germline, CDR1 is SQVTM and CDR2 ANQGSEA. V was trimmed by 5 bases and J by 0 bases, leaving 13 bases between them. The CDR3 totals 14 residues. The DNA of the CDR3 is TGCAGCGTTCATCGTATTGGGTTGAACACTGAAGCTTTCTTT. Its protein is CSVHRIGLNTEAFF.